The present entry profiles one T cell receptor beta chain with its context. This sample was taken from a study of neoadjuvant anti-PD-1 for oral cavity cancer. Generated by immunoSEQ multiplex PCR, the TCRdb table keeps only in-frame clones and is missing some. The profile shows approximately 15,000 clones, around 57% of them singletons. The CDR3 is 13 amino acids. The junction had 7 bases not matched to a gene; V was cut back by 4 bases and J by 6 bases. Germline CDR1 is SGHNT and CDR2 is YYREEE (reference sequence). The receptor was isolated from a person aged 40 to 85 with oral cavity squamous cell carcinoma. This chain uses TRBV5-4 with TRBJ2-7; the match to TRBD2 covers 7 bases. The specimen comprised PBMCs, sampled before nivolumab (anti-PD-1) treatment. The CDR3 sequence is CASSGGGDVEQYF. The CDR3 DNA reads TGTGCCAGCAGCGGGGGAGGGGATGTCGAGCAGTACTTC.